This T cell receptor (beta chain) was sequenced during a study of OX40 agonist ivuxolimab in advanced cancers. This table comes from immunoSEQ multiplex PCR, and its TCRdb copy is limited to in-frame clones, with some not included. Here the sample spans some 110,000 clones, just over 90% being singletons. General study findings and limits: Clonal expansion from baseline to week 6 occurred in both CD4+ and CD8+ T cells. Expanded clones were, on average, more numerous among CD8+ T cells than CD4+.

For this clone: Antigen specificity is unknown. The limits of the CDR3 on the DNA are not certain, so only TCRdb's listed CDR3 is given.

Germline V gives CDR1 LGHNA, CDR2 YSLEER. The CDR3 is made up of 14 amino acids, end residues included. Sequences were derived from CD4+ or CD8+ T cells sorted from blood, sampled in a trial of the OX40 agonist ivuxolimab. The chain employs TRBV4-3 and TRBJ1-2; the table's D call, TRBD1, has no DNA check behind it. The receptor was isolated from an adult with an advanced solid tumor such as melanoma, head and neck, liver or kidney cancer. The chain's CDR3 is CASSQVVGTGALAF.